This entry lists 13 T cell receptor beta chains sequenced from one sample in a study of T cell repertoires in cytomegalovirus infection. Via MiXCR, TCRdb re-called the reads, giving one row per CDR3 protein. The sample comprises approximately 500,000 distinct CDR3 sequences, 15% to 20% of which are singletons, and approximately 24% rests with the top ten. Source material: CD8+ T cells from PBMCs. These receptors were taken from a human donor in good health (CMV status not recorded). Some clones in this sample may be carry-over from other donors' samples.

V gene TRBV30 combines with J gene TRBJ2-3; 7 bases are a match to TRBD2. Germline-derived CDR1 and CDR2 are GTSNPN and SVGIG (reference sequence). The CDR3 contains 16 residues. V lost 2 bases, J lost 3 bases, and 11 bases stayed unmatched. CDR3 bases: TGTGCCTGGAGTTGGGGGGTTGGGAGGGCGACAGATACGCAGTATTTT. Amino acids: CAWSWGVGRATDTQYF.

This clonotype was recorded a few times. V usage is TRBV27 and J usage is TRBJ2-7; D unclear. The CDR3 covers 12 residues. V shed 6 bases and J shed 8 bases, with 14 bases lying between them. Germline values: CDR1 MNHEY, CDR2 SMNVEV (reference sequence). For the CDR3, the DNA is TGTGCCAGCAGCCGACCGGCGCGGAAGCAGTACTTC. It specifies CASSRPARKQYF.

This clonotype was counted many times. This chain uses TRBV7-9 with TRBJ2-7; 8 nucleotides line up with TRBD2. Per the germline V gene, CDR1 is SEHNR and CDR2 is FQNEAQ (reference sequence). The junction had 14 bases not matched to a gene; V was cut back by 4 bases and J by 3 bases. CDR3 length: 17 amino acids. The CDR3: CASSSSDPRGGGYEQYF. The CDR3 coding sequence is TGTGCCAGCAGCTCCTCGGACCCTCGGGGGGGCGGCTACGAGCAGTACTTC. Using reference TRBV7-9 and TRBJ2-7 for the parts outside the CDR3, the full variable domain is DTGVSQNPRHKITKRGQNVTFRCDPISEHNRLYWYRQTLGQGPEFLTYFQNEAQLEKSRLLSDRFSAERPKGSFSTLEIQRTEQGDSAMYLCASSSSDPRGGGYEQYFGPGTRLTVT.

This clonotype was counted a few times. This chain uses TRBV20-1 with TRBJ2-7, with D tentatively TRBD1 (6 bases). The germline V gene encodes CDR1 DFQATT and CDR2 SNEGSKA (reference sequence). The CDR3 extends over 13 amino acids. Trimming shortened V by 0 bases and J by 3 bases, and 9 bases separated the two germline ends. This CDR3 is CSARDRGFYEQYF. In DNA, the CDR3 is TGCAGTGCTAGAGACAGGGGCTTCTACGAGCAGTACTTC.

In its sample, this clonotype was seen once. J is TRBJ1-1 and V is TRBV5-8, with 7 bases that match TRBD1. This CDR3 region has 14 residues. Trimming cost V 4 bases and J 7 bases; bases outside gene matches: 10. Germline V gene data show CDR1 as SGHTS and CDR2 as YDEGEE. This CDR3 reads CASSRRDRRGEAFF. The CDR3 DNA sequence: TGTGCCAGCAGCCGGCGGGACAGACGGGGTGAAGCTTTCTTT.

This clonotype has at least ten counts. The rearrangement uses TRBV7-6 and TRBJ1-1; the match to TRBD1 covers 8 bases. The CDR3 has 15 amino acids. Germline trimming cut 5 bases from V and 1 base from J; bases unmatched to any gene: 6. Germline assignment: CDR1 SGHVS and CDR2 FNYEAQ. The CDR3, as DNA: TGTGCCAGCAGCCCTTTGGGACAGGAGAACACTGAAGCTTTCTTT. As protein: CASSPLGQENTEAFF. Full variable domain (rest looked up from reference TRBV7-6 and TRBJ1-1): GAGVSQSPRYKVTKRGQDVALRCDPISGHVSLYWYRQALGQGPEFLTYFNYEAQQDKSGLPNDRFSAERPEGSISTLTIQRTEQRDSAMYRCASSPLGQENTEAFFGQGTRLTVV.

This clonotype has a handful of counts. The CDR3 sequence is CASSTQGLENTGELFF. The CDR3 coding sequence is TGTGCCAGCAGCACACAGGGACTGGAGAATACCGGGGAGCTGTTTTTT. This chain links TRBV5-4 with TRBJ2-2, with D perhaps TRBD1 or TRBD2 (6 bases each). CDR3 length: 16 residues. Per the germline V gene, CDR1 is SGHNT and CDR2 is YYREEE (reference sequence). The V end lost 4 bases, the J end lost 5 bases, and 18 bases lay between the germline ends.

The chain recombines TRBV27 with TRBJ1-5; 12 nucleotides line up with TRBD1. The CDR3 contains 18 residues. The V and J ends lost 3 bases and 2 bases, in that order; junction bases with no gene match: 8. CDR1 is MNHEY, CDR2 SMNVEV, per germline (reference sequence). The CDR3 coding sequence is TGTGCCAGCAGTTTCTCCGGGACAGGGGGCTCGGGCAATCAGCCCCAGCATTTT. Amino acid sequence: CASSFSGTGGSGNQPQHF.

This chain links TRBV5-8 with TRBJ1-2, with unresolved D. V gave up 0 bases and J gave up 8 bases, with 14 bases separating them. CDR1 SGHTS and CDR2 YDEGEE come from the germline V gene. This CDR3 comprises 14 residues. The CDR3 bases are TGTGCCAGCAGCTTGGGGGTCGCAAAAAGGGGCTACACCTTC. This encodes CASSLGVAKRGYTF. Complete variable domain (other parts from reference TRBV5-8 and TRBJ1-2): EAGVTQSPTHLIKTRGQQATLRCSPISGHTSVYWYQQALGLGLQFLLWYDEGEERNRGNFPPRFSGRQFPNYSSELNVNALELEDSALYLCASSLGVAKRGYTFGSGTRLTVV.

The table lists this clonotype with a few counts. The rearrangement links TRBV28 to TRBJ2-7; D gene uncertain. The CDR3 runs 13 residues. Germline CDR1 is MDHEN and CDR2 is SYDVKM. Trimming cost V 7 bases and J 6 bases, with 16 bases left between them. Written as DNA, the CDR3 is TGTGCCAGCACCCTAAAGGGTCGTCGCGAGCAGTACTTC. Translated: CASTLKGRREQYF.

This clonotype was counted between two and nine times. This chain connects TRBV7-3 to TRBJ2-3, with a possible D match to TRBD2 (6 bases). V lost 7 bases and J 4 bases, leaving 15 bases between the germline ends. This CDR3 is 14 amino acids long. CDR1 SGHTA and CDR2 FQGTGA come from the germline V gene. This CDR3 reads CASTKGGSADTQYF. The CDR3 coding sequence is TGTGCCAGCACCAAAGGAGGGTCCGCAGATACGCAGTATTTT.

This clonotype was counted ten times or more. This chain uses TRBV12-3 or TRBV12-4 with TRBJ2-7; D not resolved. V was shortened by 4 bases and J by 4 bases, with 14 bases between the two germline ends. CDR3 length equals 14 residues. CDR3 sequence (DNA): TGTGCCAGCAGTTCTGGCGTTCGGATGTACGAGCAGTACTTC. Translation gives CASSSGVRMYEQYF.

This clonotype has only a few counts. The chain employs TRBV19 and TRBJ1-5; D is unresolved. V was clipped by 6 bases and J by 7 bases, with 13 bases between them. The CDR3 is 13 amino acids. Germline lookup yields CDR1 LNHDA and CDR2 SQIVND (reference sequence). The CDR3 sequence is CASRNPPRQPQHF. Here the CDR3 DNA reads TGTGCCAGTAGGAACCCCCCGAGGCAGCCCCAGCATTTT. Looking up the rest from reference TRBV19 and TRBJ1-5 gives the full variable domain: DGGITQSPKYLFRKEGQNVTLSCEQNLNHDAMYWYRQDPGQGLRLIYYSQIVNDFQKGDIAEGYSVSREKKESFPLTVTSAQKNPTAFYLCASRNPPRQPQHFGDGTRLSIL.